Reported below is one T cell receptor beta chain. CDR1 and CDR2 (germline): KGHSH, LQKENI. The CDR3 contains 15 residues. Trimming cost V 3 bases and J 5 bases; bases outside gene matches: 5. This record belongs to a study of control samples from healthy donors and cancer patients. Only in-frame clones appear in the TCRdb table, and some are missing; sequencing was by immunoSEQ multiplex PCR. The table includes approximately 120,000 clones, roughly 92% detected once. V usage is TRBV18 and J usage is TRBJ2-2, with TRBD2 matching 8 bases. The specimen was PBMCs. The source of this sequence is a man older than 75 with head and neck cancer. The CDR3 nucleotides read TGTGCCAGCTCACCCCTGGCGGGGGGTACCGGGGAGCTGTTTTTT. It specifies CASSPLAGGTGELFF.